A single sample is the source of the 32 T cell receptor beta chains below, sequenced in a study of T cells after yellow fever vaccination. A single record per CDR3 protein comes from TCRdb applying MiXCR to the 5' RACE reads. The table lists about 130,000 distinct CDR3 sequences, about 7% of them singletons. This sample comprised CD4+ T cells sorted from PBMCs, obtained approximately 11 days after the first yellow fever vaccination. The receptors were sampled from a man aged 18 to 30 who received the YFV17D yellow fever vaccine.

This clonotype was observed at least ten times. The J gene is TRBJ2-3, the V gene TRBV7-3, with 14 bases identical to TRBD2. V lost 5 bases to trimming and J lost 4 bases; unmatched junction nucleotides: 5. CDR1 and CDR2 from the germline V gene are SGHTA and FQGTGA. CDR3 length: 16 amino acids. The CDR3 coding sequence is TGTGCCAGCAGCCGCGGACTAGCGGGGGGTTCAGATACGCAGTATTTT. This gives the protein CASSRGLAGGSDTQYF. The full variable domain, with the rest looked up from reference TRBV7-3 and TRBJ2-3, is GAGVSQTPSNKVTEKGKYVELRCDPISGHTALYWYRQSLGQGPEFLIYFQGTGAADDSGLPNDRFFAVRPEGSVSTLKIQRTERGDSAVYLCASSRGLAGGSDTQYFGPGTRLTVL.

This clonotype came up many times. The chain couples TRBV14 to TRBJ1-1; D may be TRBD1 (5 bases). Germline V gene lookup returns CDR1 SGHDN and CDR2 FVKESK. The V end was cut by 1 base, the J end by 6 bases, with 12 bases between. The CDR3 has 14 amino acids. The CDR3, as DNA: TGTGCCAGCAGCCAAGTGGGCGGGGGAGCTGAAGCTTTCTTT. It codes for CASSQVGGGAEAFF.

This clonotype was recorded at least ten times. The V and J genes are TRBV2 and TRBJ2-1, with 10 bases fitting TRBD2. The V and J ends lost 5 bases and 7 bases, in that order; junction bases with no gene match: 11. CDR3 length: 16 amino acids. Germline V gives CDR1 SNHLY, CDR2 FYNNEI. The chain's CDR3 is CASSRRVAGGLNEQFF. The CDR3 region has the DNA TGTGCCAGCAGTCGGCGCGTAGCGGGGGGTTTGAATGAGCAGTTCTTC. The whole variable domain, remainder taken from reference TRBV2 and TRBJ2-1, is EPEVTQTPSHQVTQMGQEVILRCVPISNHLYFYWYRQILGQKVEFLVSFYNNEISEKSEIFDDQFSVERPDGSNFTLKIRSTKLEDSAMYFCASSRRVAGGLNEQFFGPGTRLTVL.

This clonotype was counted many times. This chain links TRBV7-9 with TRBJ2-5, with D unresolved. The germline V gene encodes CDR1 SEHNR and CDR2 FQNEAQ (reference sequence). Between the trimmed V and J ends, which lost 5 bases and 7 bases, there was a span of 17 bases. This CDR3 is built from 14 residues. This CDR3 is CASSPGETVGTQYF. The CDR3 nucleotides read TGTGCCAGCAGCCCGGGTGAAACAGTGGGGACCCAGTACTTC.

There are a few counts of this clonotype. The rearrangement links TRBV28 to TRBJ2-7; TRBD1 agrees at 9 bases. The CDR3 has 13 residues. Looked up from germline, CDR1 is MDHEN and CDR2 is SYDVKM. The ends lost 6 bases at V and 7 bases at J; junction bases unmatched: 7. CDR3 sequence reads: CASSPGQGREQYV. The CDR3 nucleotides are TGTGCCAGCAGCCCGGGACAGGGACGGGAGCAGTACGTC.

This clonotype was observed at least ten times. The gene calls are TRBV7-2 and TRBJ1-1; unclear D gene. Germline assignment: CDR1 SGHTA and CDR2 FQGNSA. V lost 2 bases to trimming and J lost 1 base, with 8 bases between them. The CDR3 length is 14 residues. CDR3 nucleotide sequence: TGTGCCAGCAGCTTATCTTCCGGGAACACTGAAGCTTTCTTT. Translated: CASSLSSGNTEAFF.

This chain connects TRBV6-1 to TRBJ2-2, with D perhaps given as TRBD1 or TRBD2 (5 bases each). CDR1 is MNHNS and CDR2 is SASEGT in the germline V gene. The CDR3 is 16 amino acids. V was trimmed by 2 bases and J by 5 bases, leaving 15 bases between them. The CDR3 sequence: CASSERGGFSTGELFF. The CDR3 DNA is TGTGCCAGCAGTGAACGGGGCGGCTTTTCGACCGGGGAGCTGTTTTTT.

This clonotype was seen at least ten times. The V and J genes are TRBV20-1 and TRBJ1-6; D possibly corresponds to TRBD1 (6 bases). This CDR3 has 15 residues. Trimming took off 5 bases at V and 1 base at J, with 12 bases between the two ends. Germline V gene sequence: CDR1 DFQATT, CDR2 SNEGSKA (reference sequence). Here the CDR3 reads CSASGVASYNSPLHF. The CDR3 nucleotides are TGCAGTGCTTCAGGGGTGGCATCCTATAATTCACCCCTCCACTTT.

This clonotype was seen repeatedly, ten times or more. The chain has TRBV12-3 or TRBV12-4 and TRBJ1-2; 8 bases match TRBD1. Trimming took 5 bases from V and 0 from J; bases not matched to a gene: 5. The CDR3 is 15 amino acids. CDR3 bases: TGTGCCAGCAGTCCCCAGGGGGCTGCTAACTATGGCTACACCTTC. Translated: CASSPQGAANYGYTF.

The table lists this clonotype with many counts. The gene calls are TRBV5-1 and TRBJ1-3; TRBD1 is a possible D gene (5 bases). The CDR3 runs 17 residues. Trimming pared 0 bases from V and 2 bases from J, leaving 15 bases between. Per germline, CDR1 SGHRS and CDR2 YFSETQ. CDR3 DNA sequence: TGCGCCAGCAGCTTGGGGAACTCAGGGAATGCTGGAAACACCATATATTTT. This translates into CASSLGNSGNAGNTIYF.

This rearrangement joins TRBV5-4 to TRBJ2-7; D could derive from TRBD1 or TRBD2 (5 bases each). V gave up 4 bases and J gave up 2 bases, with 19 bases separating them. There are 16 residues in the CDR3. Germline CDR1 is SGHNT and CDR2 is YYREEE (reference sequence). CDR3 protein: CASSPLGGGVPYEQYF. CDR3 sequence (DNA): TGTGCCAGCAGCCCTTTAGGTGGGGGTGTTCCCTACGAGCAGTACTTC.

This clonotype showed up many times. The V gene is TRBV5-1, the J gene TRBJ2-3; D gene unclear. This CDR3 has 14 residues. The V end lost 0 bases, the J end lost 2 bases, and 7 bases lay between the germline ends. Germline V gene data show CDR1 as SGHRS and CDR2 as YFSETQ. CDR3 in amino acids: CASSLVGITDTQYF. The DNA for the CDR3 is TGCGCCAGCAGCTTGGTGGGAATCACAGATACGCAGTATTTT. The full variable domain, with the rest looked up from reference TRBV5-1 and TRBJ2-3, is KAGVTQTPRYLIKTRGQQVTLSCSPISGHRSVSWYQQTPGQGLQFLFEYFSETQRNKGNFPGRFSGRQFSNSRSEMNVSTLELGDSALYLCASSLVGITDTQYFGPGTRLTVL.

This clonotype was seen ten or more times. The rearrangement links TRBV7-2 to TRBJ2-2; tentatively, D is TRBD1 (7 bases). CDR3 length equals 16 residues. Per the germline V gene, CDR1 is SGHTA and CDR2 is FQGNSA. Deletions cut 5 bases from V and 2 bases from J, with 15 bases between. The CDR3 sequence is CASSPQGGVNTGELFF. For the CDR3, the DNA is TGTGCCAGCAGCCCCCAGGGGGGAGTAAACACCGGGGAGCTGTTTTTT. The entire variable domain, with the rest obtained from reference TRBV7-2 and TRBJ2-2, is as follows: GAGVSQSPSNKVTEKGKDVELRCDPISGHTALYWYRQSLGQGLEFLIYFQGNSAPDKSGLPSDRFSAERTGGSVSTLTIQRTQQEDSAVYLCASSPQGGVNTGELFFGEGSRLTVL.

This clonotype was seen repeatedly, ten times or more. The V and J genes are TRBV7-9 and TRBJ1-2, with D possibly matching TRBD1 (5 bases). The V gene lost 5 bases and the J gene lost 4 bases, with 11 bases spanning the gap. The CDR3 length is 13 residues. Germline V gene data show CDR1 as SEHNR and CDR2 as FQNEAQ (reference sequence). The CDR3 DNA reads TGTGCCAGCAGCCAGACAGAGATCTATGGCTACACCTTC. Translating it yields CASSQTEIYGYTF.

Only a few counts were recorded for this clonotype. The chain joins TRBV12-3 or TRBV12-4 to TRBJ1-4; 7 bases map to TRBD1. Trimming at V came to 4 bases and at J to 7 bases, leaving 6 bases not matched to a gene. CDR3 length: 14 amino acids. DNA for the CDR3: TGTGCCAGCAGTTCCAGGGGGGTGAGTGAAAAACTGTTTTTT. Its protein is CASSSRGVSEKLFF.

This clonotype was detected ten times or more. This rearrangement joins TRBV10-2 to TRBJ2-1; 8 positions agree with TRBD2. Trimming at V came to 8 bases and at J to 4 bases, leaving 1 base not matched to a gene. The germline gives CDR1 WSHSY, CDR2 SAAADI. The CDR3 runs 12 residues. The CDR3 loop is CASRLAYNEQFF. CDR3 bases: TGCGCCAGCCGACTAGCGTACAATGAGCAGTTCTTC.

The V gene is TRBV5-4, the J gene TRBJ2-1; a possible D gene is TRBD2 (7 bases). Germline CDR1 is SGHNT and CDR2 is YYREEE (reference sequence). V was shortened by 6 bases and J by 3 bases, with 22 bases between the two germline ends. The CDR3 consists of 17 residues. CDR3 loop: CASMFLGGPRIYNEQFF. The DNA of the CDR3 is TGTGCCAGCATGTTCCTGGGGGGGCCCAGGATCTACAATGAGCAGTTCTTC. The full variable domain, with the rest looked up from reference TRBV5-4 and TRBJ2-1, is ETGVTQSPTHLIKTRGQQVTLRCSSQSGHNTVSWYQQALGQGPQFIFQYYREEENGRGNFPPRFSGLQFPNYSSELNVNALELDDSALYLCASMFLGGPRIYNEQFFGPGTRLTVL.

The chain couples TRBV5-1 to TRBJ1-6, with TRBD1 matching 7 bases. J gave up 7 bases and V 3 bases, and 7 bases lay outside the gene matches. The germline V gene has CDR1 SGHRS and CDR2 YFSETQ. This CDR3 has 15 residues. The CDR3: CASSSTTGVNSPLHF. The CDR3, as DNA: TGCGCCAGCAGCTCCACAACAGGGGTAAATTCACCCCTCCACTTT.

There are a few counts of this clonotype. CDR3 amino acids: CASSQVLSDTQYF. CDR3 nucleotide sequence: TGTGCCAGCAGCCAAGTCCTCTCAGATACGCAGTATTTT. The V and J genes are TRBV4-2 and TRBJ2-3; D not certain. The germline V gene encodes CDR1 LGHNA and CDR2 YNFKEQ. The ends were cut back, 1 base at V and 4 bases at J, with 6 bases in the middle. The CDR3 runs to 13 residues.

In its sample, this clonotype was seen many times. The V gene is TRBV4-2, the J gene TRBJ2-6, with 7 bases fitting TRBD1. J lost 4 bases, V lost 2 bases, and 5 bases had no gene match. Germline CDR1 is LGHNA and CDR2 is YNFKEQ. This CDR3 region has 16 residues. The CDR3 protein is CASSQYTGEGANVLTF. CDR3 bases: TGTGCCAGCAGCCAATACACAGGGGAAGGGGCCAACGTCCTGACTTTC.

This clonotype has ten or more counts. The V and J genes are TRBV5-1 and TRBJ1-2, with D maybe TRBD1 (5 bases). With 2 bases removed from V and 8 bases from J, the gap between germline ends came to 13 bases. The CDR3 extends over 13 amino acids. The germline V gene has CDR1 SGHRS and CDR2 YFSETQ. The CDR3, as DNA: TGCGCCAGCAGCTTCGACAGTAAAGGGGGCTACACCTTC. Residues: CASSFDSKGGYTF.

This clonotype was counted only a few times. The chain recombines TRBV4-3 with TRBJ2-2; possible D gene TRBD2, 6 bases. Germline lookup yields CDR1 LGHNA and CDR2 YSLEER. The V gene lost 0 bases and the J gene lost 2 bases, with 13 bases spanning the gap. This CDR3 has 17 amino acids. The CDR3 sequence is CASSQDPGTENTGELFF. CDR3 nucleotide sequence: TGCGCCAGCAGCCAAGACCCCGGGACTGAAAACACCGGGGAGCTGTTTTTT.

V gene TRBV24-1 combines with J gene TRBJ1-1; D is unclear. V lost 0 bases and J 6 bases, leaving 13 bases between the germline ends. Looked up from germline, CDR1 is KGHDR and CDR2 is SFDVKD. This CDR3 has 15 amino acids. This CDR3 is CATSDLGTLRPEAFF. CDR3 nucleotides: TGTGCCACCAGTGATTTGGGCACACTCAGGCCTGAAGCTTTCTTT.

There are many counts of this clonotype. The rearrangement links TRBV7-2 to TRBJ2-3, with D hard to call. Germline lookup yields CDR1 SGHTA and CDR2 FQGNSA. The length of the CDR3 is 14 residues. The V gene lost 5 bases and the J gene lost 0 bases, with 9 bases spanning the gap. The CDR3 nucleotides read TGTGCCAGCAGCGCCCGGGCTAGCACAGATACGCAGTATTTT. Translation: CASSARASTDTQYF.

This clonotype has ten or more counts. DNA of the CDR3: TGCGCCAGCAGCGGACCCGGACAGGGGGCAAACGAGCAGTACTTC. Amino acid sequence: CASSGPGQGANEQYF. The V and J genes are TRBV5-1 and TRBJ2-7; TRBD1 matches at 11 bases. The CDR3 length is 15 residues. V shed 4 bases and J 5 bases; nucleotides not matched to a gene: 8. CDR1 SGHRS and CDR2 YFSETQ come from the germline V gene.

This clonotype appeared many times. This chain links TRBV7-9 with TRBJ1-4; unclear D gene. Germline lookup yields CDR1 SEHNR and CDR2 FQNEAQ (reference sequence). Trimming removed 1 base from V and 10 bases from J, with 4 bases in between. The CDR3 runs to 11 residues. The CDR3 DNA reads as TGTGCCAGCAGCTTAGAGGGAAAACTGTTTTTT. Translation: CASSLEGKLFF.

The table lists this clonotype with many counts. This chain connects TRBV11-3 to TRBJ2-2, with D perhaps matching TRBD2 (5 bases). V gave up 7 bases and J gave up 8 bases, with 11 bases separating them. Germline CDR1 is SGHNT and CDR2 is YENEEA. CDR3 length: 12 residues. The CDR3 is CASTGRDGELFF. The DNA of the CDR3 is TGTGCCAGCACCGGTCGGGATGGGGAGCTGTTTTTT. The variable domain in full, with the rest retrieved from reference TRBV11-3 and TRBJ2-2, is EAGVVQSPRYKIIEKKQPVAFWCNPISGHNTLYWYLQNLGQGPELLIRYENEEAVDDSQLPKDRFSAERLKGVDSTLKIQPAELGDSAVYLCASTGRDGELFFGEGSRLTVL.

This clonotype was seen at least ten times. CDR3 loop: CASSHGGLTDTQYF. The CDR3, as DNA: TGTGCCAGCAGCCATGGGGGGCTAACAGATACGCAGTATTTT. The chain joins TRBV27 to TRBJ2-3; D possibly uses TRBD1 or TRBD2 (6 bases each). Germline CDR1 and CDR2: MNHEY and SMNVEV (reference sequence). With 6 bases removed from V and 3 bases from J, the gap between germline ends came to 13 bases. The CDR3 has 14 amino acids.

This clonotype was seen many times. The genes are TRBV7-8 and TRBJ2-7, with a possible D match to TRBD1 (8 bases). V was trimmed by 1 base and J by 6 bases, leaving 16 bases between them. Looked up from germline, CDR1 is SGHVS and CDR2 is FQNEAQ. The CDR3 length is 15 residues. CDR3 sequence: CASSLGRGRGSEQYV. CDR3 coding DNA: TGTGCCAGCAGCTTAGGCAGGGGGCGCGGGAGCGAGCAGTACGTC.

This clonotype has a count of ten or more. The chain recombines TRBV5-1 with TRBJ2-2, with TRBD2 identical over 12 bases. Per the germline V gene, CDR1 is SGHRS and CDR2 is YFSETQ. This CDR3 is built from 16 residues. V lost 4 bases and J lost 3; bases outside the gene matches: 4. The CDR3 DNA reads TGCGCCAGCAGCCCCAGACTAGCGGGGGACACCGGGGAGCTGTTTTTT. The encoded protein is CASSPRLAGDTGELFF.

This clonotype appeared many times. The chain recombines TRBV4-3 with TRBJ1-4, with TRBD1 matching over 9 bases. Germline CDR1 is LGHNA and CDR2 is YSLEER. This CDR3 contains 14 residues. V trimming: 1 base; J trimming: 8 bases; junction bases outside the gene matches: 2. The CDR3, as DNA: TGCGCCAGCAGCCAAGGACAGGGGGAGGAAAAACTGTTTTTT. It yields the protein CASSQGQGEEKLFF.

This clonotype was seen ten or more times. CDR3 sequence: CASTSWTEETQYF. CDR3 DNA: TGTGCCAGCACTTCCTGGACAGAAGAGACCCAGTACTTC. The gene calls are TRBV6-5 and TRBJ2-5; tentatively, D is TRBD1 (6 bases). The V and J ends lost 7 bases and 3 bases respectively, with 12 bases between them. The CDR3 is made up of 13 amino acids. Germline-derived CDR1 and CDR2 are MNHEY and SVGAGI.